The sequence of this T cell receptor (beta chain) was determined in a study of blood T cells in healthy people across ages. Regarding the study as a whole: Diversity was estimated from one million T cells, and these estimates were considered underestimates. Unsorted PBMCs ruled out conclusive naive versus antigen-experienced comparison.

Comment on this clonotype: Its antigen is unidentified.

The authors ran a second PCR of about 7 to 12 cycles using a sample-barcoded 5' primer and a J-beta primer mix. TCRdb reprocessed the 5' RACE reads via MiXCR and lists one record per CDR3 protein. The sample has just under 750,000 distinct CDR3 sequences, about a fifth seen once. The donors, healthy Caucasians from Russia, were aged 6 to 90. In each sample, at least 6 million PBMCs were isolated. The receptor comes from a man in his 70s in good health. Sequencing was carried out using blood.

This chain's CDR3 is CASSLGRADVYSNQPQHF. DNA of the CDR3: TGTGCCAGCAGCTTGGGACGGGCCGACGTATATAGCAATCAGCCCCAGCATTTT. This sequence joins TRBV11-2 and TRBJ1-5; maybe TRBD1 (5 bases). Trimming removed 3 bases at V and 0 bases at J, with 18 bases between. The germline CDR1 and CDR2 sequences are SGHAT and FQNNGV. The CDR3 is made up of 18 amino acids.